This T cell receptor beta chain originates from a study of T-cell memory formation after mild COVID-19 (dated by TCRdb to the early 2020s). With regard to the full study: TCR sequence clusters from the two donors were found to be largely donor specific. T-cell clones expanding and contracting after mild COVID-19 in a couple of donors were tracked by longitudinal TCRalpha and TCRbeta repertoire sequencing. The cohort comprised two young, previously healthy adult volunteers, one female and one male.

The study at large found these results: Clones contracting from day 15 to 85 had balanced CD4/CD8 phenotypes, while a second wave expanding from day 15 to 37 was biased towards CD4+. The detection of some responding clones in pre-infection memory suggests that pre-existing cross-reactive memory T cells joined the SARS-CoV-2 response. Contracting CD4+ clones turned up mainly in the CM and EM memory subsets, whereas EMRA was where CD8+ clones were enriched. The second-wave clones that peaked on day 37 were not confirmed to be SARS-CoV-2 specific. Only two mild cases were covered by the study, and larger cohorts that include severe cases with pre-infection samples were considered necessary.

Instrument on record: Illumina NovaSeq 6000. cDNA libraries for TCRalpha and TCRbeta were prepared by 5'RACE using constant-segment primers, with sample barcodes and unique molecular identifiers added. Trizol reagent was used to extract RNA from every sample. Amplification of the libraries took two PCR steps, and the second step added a second sample barcode plus Illumina TruSeq adapters. Libraries were sequenced on an Illumina NovaSeq with 2 x 150 bp paired-end reads. Turning to the authors' computational methods: Reads were demultiplexed and collapsed into UMI-guided consensus sequences with migec v1.2.7. Using mixcr v2.1.11, the UMI consensuses were aligned to TRA and TRB V and J templates and assembled into clonotypes. A clonotype was counted as expanded or contracted only when both edgeR and NoisET called the clonotype significant, with the noise models trained on biological replicates. For edgeR calls, the cutoffs were a false discovery rate-adjusted p below 0.01 and a log2 fold-change threshold of 1. As an exploratory analysis of dynamics, max-normalized trajectories of the 1000 most abundant clonotypes were examined with PCA combined with hierarchical clustering. The CD4 or CD8 phenotype of responding clones was assigned using the separately sequenced CD4+ and CD8+ repertoires. TCRdb reanalyzed the raw reads on its own, using fastp at Q25 for trimming and MiXCR for clone calling, and kept in-frame beta chains. Rows merge per CDR3 protein into single entries with the most common DNA and genes. The V and J calls, along with clone size, are taken from TCRdb and not from the paper's own processing. This sample gives 7,000 or so distinct CDR3 sequences in total; 30% to 40% of them show up just once. The ten most abundant clones make up about three fifths of the sample.

Ficoll-Paque density gradient centrifugation was the method used to isolate PBMCs. This clonotype is deemed medium-sized (0.01 to 0.1%). Its antigen is unknown. Base qualities are not at hand, and no much larger clone is one base apart. Germline trimming amounts to 8 bases on V and 4 bases on J, with 6 as the count of junction bases outside the gene matches. Based on the germline V gene (reference sequence), the CDR1 and CDR2 sequences are LNHNV and YYDKDF. From the cysteine up to the phenylalanine, the CDR3 has a length of 13 residues. CDR3 DNA only is kept here, 39 bases in frame from base 1. Sample: PBMCs or a T cell subset sorted from them (not recorded which). Here the chain combines TRBV15 and TRBJ2-7, and TRBD1 matches 9 of the central bases. This receptor was identified in an adult woman who had mild COVID-19 (a few samples of this study predate the infection). The sample titles of this study are shuffled in the database, so cell type and time point are left out; the donor was told from shared clones. The DNA sequence is TGTGCCACCGGGACAGGGAATCCTTACGAGCAGTACTTC. Its amino acids are CATGTGNPYEQYF.